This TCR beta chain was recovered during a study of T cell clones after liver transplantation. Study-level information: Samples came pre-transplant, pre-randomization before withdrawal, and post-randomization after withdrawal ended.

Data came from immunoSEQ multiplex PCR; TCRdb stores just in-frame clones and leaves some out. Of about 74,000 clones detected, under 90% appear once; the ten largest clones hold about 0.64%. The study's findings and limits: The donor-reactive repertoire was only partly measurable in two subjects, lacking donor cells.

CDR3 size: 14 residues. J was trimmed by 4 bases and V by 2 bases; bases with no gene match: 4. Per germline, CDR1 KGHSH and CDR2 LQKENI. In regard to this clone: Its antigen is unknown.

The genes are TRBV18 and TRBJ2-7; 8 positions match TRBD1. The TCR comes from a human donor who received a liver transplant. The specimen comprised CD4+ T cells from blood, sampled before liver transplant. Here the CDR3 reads CASSPTGGNYEQYF. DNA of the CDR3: TGTGCCAGCTCACCAACAGGGGGGAATTACGAGCAGTACTTC.